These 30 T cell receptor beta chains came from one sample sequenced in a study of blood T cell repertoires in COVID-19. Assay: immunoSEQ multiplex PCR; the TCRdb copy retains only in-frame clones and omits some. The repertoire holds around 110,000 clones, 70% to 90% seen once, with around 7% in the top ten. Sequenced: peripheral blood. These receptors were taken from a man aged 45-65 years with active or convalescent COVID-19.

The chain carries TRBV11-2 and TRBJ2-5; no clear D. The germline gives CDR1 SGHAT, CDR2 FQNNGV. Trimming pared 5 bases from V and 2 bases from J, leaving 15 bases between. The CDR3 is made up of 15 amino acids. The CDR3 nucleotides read TGTGCCAGCAGCGCGCAACCACAGAGTCAAGAGACCCAGTACTTC. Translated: CASSAQPQSQETQYF.

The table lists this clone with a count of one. DNA of the CDR3: TGTGCCTGGAGTCCAGTTTACCAAGATTACAATGAGCAGTTCTTC. Its translation is CAWSPVYQDYNEQFF. The rearrangement joins TRBV30 to TRBJ2-1; D unclear. The CDR3 covers 15 residues. V lost 2 bases and J lost 4, with 15 bases in between. Germline lookup yields CDR1 GTSNPN and CDR2 SVGIG (reference sequence).

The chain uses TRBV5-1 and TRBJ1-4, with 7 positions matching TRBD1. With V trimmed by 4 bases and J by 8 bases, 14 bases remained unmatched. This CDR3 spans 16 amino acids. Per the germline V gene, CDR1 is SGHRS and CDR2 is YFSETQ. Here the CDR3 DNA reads TGCGCCAGCAGCGCGGGACCGGGACAGCGAGGAGAAAAACTGTTTTTT. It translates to CASSAGPGQRGEKLFF.

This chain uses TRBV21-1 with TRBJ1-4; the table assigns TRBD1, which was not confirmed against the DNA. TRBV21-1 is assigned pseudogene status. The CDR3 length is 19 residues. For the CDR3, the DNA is TGTGCCAGCAGCAAAGAGGGAACAGGGAAAGGGGATCAGGATGAAAAACTGTTTTTT. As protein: CASSKEGTGKGDQDEKLFF.

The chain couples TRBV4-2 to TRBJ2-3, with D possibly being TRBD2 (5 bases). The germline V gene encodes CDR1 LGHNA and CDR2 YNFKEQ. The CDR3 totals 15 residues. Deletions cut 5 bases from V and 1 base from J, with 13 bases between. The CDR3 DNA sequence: TGTGCCAGCAGCTCGGACCCCGGGGGCACAGATACGCAGTATTTT. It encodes CASSSDPGGTDTQYF.

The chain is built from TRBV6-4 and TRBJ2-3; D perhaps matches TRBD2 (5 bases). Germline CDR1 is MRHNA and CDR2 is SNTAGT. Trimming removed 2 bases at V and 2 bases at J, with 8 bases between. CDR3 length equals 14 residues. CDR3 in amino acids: CASSDRELTDTQYF. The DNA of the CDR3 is TGTGCCAGCAGTGACAGGGAGCTCACAGATACGCAGTATTTT.

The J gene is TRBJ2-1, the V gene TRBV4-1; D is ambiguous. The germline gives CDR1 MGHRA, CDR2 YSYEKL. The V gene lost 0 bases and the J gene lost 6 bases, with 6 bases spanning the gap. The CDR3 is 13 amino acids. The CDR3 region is CASSQDRLNEQFF. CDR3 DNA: TGCGCCAGCAGCCAAGATCGACTCAATGAGCAGTTCTTC.

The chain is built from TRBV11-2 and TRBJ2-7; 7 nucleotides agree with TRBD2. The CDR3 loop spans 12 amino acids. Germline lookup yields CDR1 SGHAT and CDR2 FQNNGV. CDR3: CAVGRNTYEQYF. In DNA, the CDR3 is TGTGCTGTCGGGAGGAATACCTACGAGCAGTACTTC.

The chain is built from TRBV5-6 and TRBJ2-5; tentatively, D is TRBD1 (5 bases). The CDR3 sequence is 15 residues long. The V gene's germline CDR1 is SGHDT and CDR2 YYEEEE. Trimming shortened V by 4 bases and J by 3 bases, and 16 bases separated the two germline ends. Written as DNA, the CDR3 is TGTGCCAGCAGCCCAGGGCAGGCCTGGGAAGAGACCCAGTACTTC. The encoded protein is CASSPGQAWEETQYF. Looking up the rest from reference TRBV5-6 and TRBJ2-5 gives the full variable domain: DAGVTQSPTHLIKTRGQQVTLRCSPKSGHDTVSWYQQALGQGPQFIFQYYEEEERQRGNFPDRFSGHQFPNYSSELNVNALLLGDSALYLCASSPGQAWEETQYFGPGTRLLVL.

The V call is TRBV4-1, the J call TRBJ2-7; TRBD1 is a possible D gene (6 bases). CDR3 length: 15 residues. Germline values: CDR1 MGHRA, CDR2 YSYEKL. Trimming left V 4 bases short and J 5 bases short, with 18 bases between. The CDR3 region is CASSRIQTGKDEQYF. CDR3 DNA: TGCGCCAGCAGCCGCATCCAAACAGGGAAGGACGAGCAGTACTTC.

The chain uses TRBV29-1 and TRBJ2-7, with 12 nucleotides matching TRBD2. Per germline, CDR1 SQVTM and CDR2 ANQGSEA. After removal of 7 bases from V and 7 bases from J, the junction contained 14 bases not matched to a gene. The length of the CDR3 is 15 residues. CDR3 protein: CSGWTSGTSLGEQYF. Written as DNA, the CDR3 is TGCAGCGGATGGACTAGCGGGACCAGTTTGGGGGAGCAGTACTTC.

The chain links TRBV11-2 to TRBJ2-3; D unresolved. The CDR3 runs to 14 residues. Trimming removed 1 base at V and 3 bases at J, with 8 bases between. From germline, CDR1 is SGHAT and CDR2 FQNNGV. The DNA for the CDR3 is TGTGCCAGCAGCTTAGCCAGGTATACAGATACGCAGTATTTT. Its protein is CASSLARYTDTQYF.

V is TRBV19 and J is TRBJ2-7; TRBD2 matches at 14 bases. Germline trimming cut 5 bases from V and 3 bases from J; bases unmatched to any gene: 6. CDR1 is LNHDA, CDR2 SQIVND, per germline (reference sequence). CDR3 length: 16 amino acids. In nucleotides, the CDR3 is TGTGCCAGTAGTGAGACCGGGACTAGCGGGAGCTACGAGCAGTACTTC. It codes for CASSETGTSGSYEQYF.

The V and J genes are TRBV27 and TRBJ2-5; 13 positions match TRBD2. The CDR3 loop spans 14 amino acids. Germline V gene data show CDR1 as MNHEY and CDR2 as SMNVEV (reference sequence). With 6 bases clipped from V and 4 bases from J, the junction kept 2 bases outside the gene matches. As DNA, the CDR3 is TGTGCCAGCAGGGGACTAGCGGGGCTAGAGACCCAGTACTTC. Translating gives CASRGLAGLETQYF.

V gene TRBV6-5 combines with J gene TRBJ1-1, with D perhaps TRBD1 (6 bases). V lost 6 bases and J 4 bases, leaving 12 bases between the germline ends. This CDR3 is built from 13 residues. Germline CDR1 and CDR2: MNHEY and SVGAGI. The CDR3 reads CASRYTGRTEAFF. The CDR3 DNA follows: TGTGCCAGCAGATATACAGGGCGCACTGAAGCTTTCTTT.

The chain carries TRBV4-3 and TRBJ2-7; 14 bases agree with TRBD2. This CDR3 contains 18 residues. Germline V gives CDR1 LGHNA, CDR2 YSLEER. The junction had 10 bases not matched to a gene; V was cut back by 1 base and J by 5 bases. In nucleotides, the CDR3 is TGCGCCAGCAGCCAAGCAACAGGGGGGACTAGCGGGAGAAACGAGCAGTACTTC. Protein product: CASSQATGGTSGRNEQYF.

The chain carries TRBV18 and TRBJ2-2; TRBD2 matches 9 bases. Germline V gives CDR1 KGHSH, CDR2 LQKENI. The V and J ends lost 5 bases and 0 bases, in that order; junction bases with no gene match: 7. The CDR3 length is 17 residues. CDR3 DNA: TGTGCCAGCTCAACCACTAGCGGGTCCGCGAACACCGGGGAGCTGTTTTTT. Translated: CASSTTSGSANTGELFF.

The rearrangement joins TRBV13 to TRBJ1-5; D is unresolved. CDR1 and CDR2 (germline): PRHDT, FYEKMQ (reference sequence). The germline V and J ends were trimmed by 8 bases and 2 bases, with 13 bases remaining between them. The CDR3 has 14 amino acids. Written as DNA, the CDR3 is TGTGCCAGCGCTCAGAACGGAGGCAATCAGCCCCAGCATTTT. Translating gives CASAQNGGNQPQHF.

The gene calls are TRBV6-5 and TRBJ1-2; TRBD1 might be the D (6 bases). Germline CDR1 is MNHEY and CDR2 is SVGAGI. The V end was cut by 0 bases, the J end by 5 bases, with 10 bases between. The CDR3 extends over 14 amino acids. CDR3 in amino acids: CASSYSQGQYGYTF. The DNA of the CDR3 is TGTGCCAGCAGTTACTCCCAGGGGCAGTATGGCTACACCTTC.

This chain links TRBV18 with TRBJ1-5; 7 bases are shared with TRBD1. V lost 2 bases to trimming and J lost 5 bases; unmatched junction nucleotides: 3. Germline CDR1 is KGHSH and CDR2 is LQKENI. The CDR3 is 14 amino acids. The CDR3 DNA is TGTGCCAGCTCACCAGGCACAGGGGATCAGCCCCAGCATTTT. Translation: CASSPGTGDQPQHF. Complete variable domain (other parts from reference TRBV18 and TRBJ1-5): NAGVMQNPRHLVRRRGQEARLRCSPMKGHSHVYWYRQLPEEGLKFMVYLQKENIIDESGMPKERFSAEFPKEGPSILRIQQVVRGDSAAYFCASSPGTGDQPQHFGDGTRLSIL.

DNA for the CDR3: TGTGCCAGTAGTAGCGGGACAGGGGGCGCATTCTACGAGCAGTACTTC. Amino acids: CASSSGTGGAFYEQYF. The genes are TRBV19 and TRBJ2-7, with 12 bases identical to TRBD1. Trimming took 4 bases from V and 3 from J; bases not matched to a gene: 7. CDR3 length: 16 residues. Germline lookup yields CDR1 LNHDA and CDR2 SQIVND (reference sequence).

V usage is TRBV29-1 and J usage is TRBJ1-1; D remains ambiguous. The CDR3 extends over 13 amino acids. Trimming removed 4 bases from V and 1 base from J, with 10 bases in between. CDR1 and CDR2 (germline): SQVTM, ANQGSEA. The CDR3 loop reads CSVGSRPNTEAFF. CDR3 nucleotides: TGCAGCGTTGGCAGCAGGCCGAACACTGAAGCTTTCTTT.

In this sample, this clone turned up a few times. The CDR3 is CASSMEGNYGYTF. CDR3 coding DNA: TGTGCCAGTAGTATGGAGGGTAACTATGGCTACACCTTC. This chain joins TRBV19 and TRBJ1-2, with D unresolved. CDR3 length: 13 residues. V was cut by 3 bases and J by 1 base, with 6 bases left in between. In germline, CDR1 is LNHDA, CDR2 SQIVND (reference sequence).

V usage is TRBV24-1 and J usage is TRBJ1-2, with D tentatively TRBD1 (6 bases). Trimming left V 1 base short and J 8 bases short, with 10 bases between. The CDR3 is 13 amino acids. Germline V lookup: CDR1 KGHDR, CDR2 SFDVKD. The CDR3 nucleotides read TGTGCCACCAGTGATTTTCAGGGACAAGGCTACACCTTC. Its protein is CATSDFQGQGYTF.

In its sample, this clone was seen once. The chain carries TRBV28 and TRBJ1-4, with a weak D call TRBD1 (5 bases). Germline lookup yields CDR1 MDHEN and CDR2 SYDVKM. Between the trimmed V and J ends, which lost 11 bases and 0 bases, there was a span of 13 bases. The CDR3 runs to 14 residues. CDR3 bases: TGTGCCGCAGGGCGGGAATCAACTAATGAAAAACTGTTTTTT. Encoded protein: CAAGRESTNEKLFF. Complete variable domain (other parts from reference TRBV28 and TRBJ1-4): DVKVTQSSRYLVKRTGEKVFLECVQDMDHENMFWYRQDPGLGLRLIYFSYDVKMKEKGDIPEGYSVSREKKERFSLILESASTNQTSMYLCAAGRESTNEKLFFGSGTQLSVL.

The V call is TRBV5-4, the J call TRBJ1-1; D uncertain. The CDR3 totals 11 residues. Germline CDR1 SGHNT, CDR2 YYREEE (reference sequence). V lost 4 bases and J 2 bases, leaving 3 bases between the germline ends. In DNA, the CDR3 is TGTGCCAGCAGCCTTAACACTGAAGCTTTCTTT. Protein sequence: CASSLNTEAFF.

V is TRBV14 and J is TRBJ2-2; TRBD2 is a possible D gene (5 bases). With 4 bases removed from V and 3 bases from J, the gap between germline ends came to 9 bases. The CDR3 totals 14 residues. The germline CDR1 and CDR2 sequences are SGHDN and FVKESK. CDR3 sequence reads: CASSPRLHTGELFF. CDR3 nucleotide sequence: TGTGCCAGCAGCCCCCGACTACACACCGGGGAGCTGTTTTTT. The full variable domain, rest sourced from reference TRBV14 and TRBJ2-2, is EAGVTQFPSHSVIEKGQTVTLRCDPISGHDNLYWYRRVMGKEIKFLLHFVKESKQDESGMPNNRFLAERTGGTYSTLKVQPAELEDSGVYFCASSPRLHTGELFFGEGSRLTVL.

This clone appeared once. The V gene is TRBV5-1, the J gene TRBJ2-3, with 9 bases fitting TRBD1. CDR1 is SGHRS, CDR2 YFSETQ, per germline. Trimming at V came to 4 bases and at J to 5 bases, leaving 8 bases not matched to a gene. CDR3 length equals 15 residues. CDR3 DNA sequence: TGCGCCAGCAGCAGCGGGACAGGGTTGGGAGATACGCAGTATTTT. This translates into CASSSGTGLGDTQYF.

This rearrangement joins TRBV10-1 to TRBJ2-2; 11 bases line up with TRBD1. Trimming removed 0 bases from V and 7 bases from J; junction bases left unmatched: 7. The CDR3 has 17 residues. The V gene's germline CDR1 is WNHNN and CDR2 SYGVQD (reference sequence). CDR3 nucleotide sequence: TGCGCCAGCAGTGAGTCGACTCGGACAGGGGGCTTCGGGGAGCTGTTTTTT. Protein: CASSESTRTGGFGELFF.

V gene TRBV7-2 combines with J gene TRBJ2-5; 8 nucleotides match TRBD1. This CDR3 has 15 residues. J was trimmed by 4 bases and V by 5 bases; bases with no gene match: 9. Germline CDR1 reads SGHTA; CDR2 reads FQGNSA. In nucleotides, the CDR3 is TGTGCCAGCAGCGCGGTGGGCGGACAGGGAGAGACCCAGTACTTC. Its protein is CASSAVGGQGETQYF.